The sequence of this TCR beta chain was determined in a study of blood T cell repertoires in COVID-19. Study in general: Samples of COVID-19 (acute and convalescent) were obtained from the United States, Italy and Spain. The cDNA or gDNA used as material had been derived from T cells, B-cell-depleted T cells, or PBMCs.

Per the authors' pipeline: Estimated nucleated cell counts came from reference gene primer amplification. Produced via immunoSEQ multiplex PCR; TCRdb's table is partial and in-frame only. That table gives V, J and clone size, and the DNA gave D and trimming. The sample records 150,000 to 200,000 clones, about 90% being singletons. From germline, CDR1 is ENHRY and CDR2 SYGVKD. Trimming removed 10 bases from V and 7 bases from J, with 20 bases in between. The CDR3 runs to 14 residues. The rearrangement uses TRBV10-3 and TRBJ2-1, with a tentative D call TRBD2 (5 bases). Sequencing used peripheral blood. This sequence originates from a woman aged 70-85 years with acute or convalescent COVID-19. As DNA, the CDR3 is TGTGCCACCAAGGACTCCACTAGGGATAATGAGCAGTTCTTC. It yields the protein CATKDSTRDNEQFF.